One TCR beta chain is described in this entry. The sample comes from a study of early T cells in non-severe SARS-CoV-2 infection. In germline, CDR1 is SGDLS, CDR2 YYNGEE. This CDR3 comprises 12 residues. V shed 0 bases and J shed 5 bases, with 3 bases lying between them. TCRdb independently ran MiXCR on the 5' RACE reads; one entry per CDR3 protein. The sample lists around 48,000 distinct CDR3 sequences, about 13% occurring once. The sequence was obtained from an adult who was a healthcare worker with PCR-confirmed SARS-CoV-2 infection or an uninfected control (not recorded which). Sequenced material: whole blood. This rearrangement joins TRBV9 to TRBJ1-5; no reliable D call. The DNA for the CDR3 is TGTGCCAGCAGCGTAGCTTATCAGCCCCAGCATTTT. It translates to CASSVAYQPQHF.